This is a list of T cell receptor beta chains from one sample in a study of T cell responses to AZD1222 COVID-19 vaccine. Data came from immunoSEQ multiplex PCR; TCRdb stores just in-frame clones and leaves some out. The sample has 90,000 to 120,000 clones, just over 90% seen once. Source: peripheral blood, taken 28 days after the second AZD1222 dose. Receptor source: an adult who received the AZD1222 COVID-19 vaccine. Both conserved end residues are part of each CDR3. The D gene is left open where the match is weak. The listing skips clone size in some rows; elsewhere it reads once, few, many or a size class.

>TRBJ1-1|-|-|TRBV28
CASSIGGWTEAFF
TGTGCCAGCAGTATCGGGGGCTGGACTGAAGCTTTCTTT
>TRBJ2-5|few|-|TRBV7-9
CASSLAGSATQYF
TGTGCCAGCAGCTTAGCGGGCAGTGCCACCCAGTACTTC
>TRBJ2-3|-|TRBD2|TRBV5-1
CASSFSGTTDTQYF
TGCGCCAGCAGCTTTAGCGGGACTACAGATACGCAGTATTTT
>TRBJ2-7|-|-|TRBV7-8
CASSLSGGTAYEQYF
TGTGCCAGCAGCTTATCCGGCGGGACCGCCTACGAGCAGTACTTC
>TRBJ2-1|-|-|TRBV14
CASSQRGFYDNEQFF
TGTGCCAGCAGCCAAAGGGGGTTCTATGACAATGAGCAGTTCTTC
>TRBJ1-2|-|TRBD1|TRBV7-2
CASSPQGASGGYTF
TGTGCCAGCAGCCCACAGGGGGCGTCTGGTGGCTACACCTTC
>TRBJ2-3|once|-|TRBV9
CASSVRGGTDTQYF
TGTGCCAGCAGCGTCAGGGGCGGGACAGATACGCAGTATTTT
>TRBJ1-5|-|-|TRBV5-6
CASSPGDRSNQPQHF
TGTGCCAGCAGCCCGGGGGATAGAAGCAATCAGCCCCAGCATTTT
>TRBJ1-3|-|TRBD1|TRBV5-1
CASSSTGEIGSGNTIYF
TGCGCCAGCAGCAGTACAGGGGAAATAGGCTCTGGAAACACCATATATTTT
>TRBJ2-1|-|-|TRBV2
CATGTLYNEQFF
TGTGCTACCGGGACTCTTTACAATGAGCAGTTCTTC
>TRBJ1-1|-|-|TRBV5-4
CASLKGGKNTEAFF
TGTGCCAGCCTCAAGGGAGGGAAGAACACTGAAGCTTTCTTT
>TRBJ2-1|-|TRBD2|TRBV7-6
CASSLAGGGVSYYNEQFF
TGTGCCAGCAGCTTAGCGGGGGGAGGGGTCAGCTACTACAATGAGCAGTTCTTC
>TRBJ2-3|-|-|TRBV9
CASSVQTDTQYF
TGTGCCAGCAGCGTACAGACAGATACGCAGTATTTT
>TRBJ2-3|-|-|TRBV30
CAWSDRDARTDTQYF
TGTGCCTGGAGTGACCGGGACGCTCGCACAGATACGCAGTATTTT
>TRBJ2-3|-|TRBD1|TRBV10-1
CASSREGQGSTDTQYF
TGCGCCAGCAGTCGGGAGGGACAGGGGAGCACAGATACGCAGTATTTT
>TRBJ2-7|-|TRBD1|TRBV27
CASSIGQGPYEQYF
TGTGCCAGCAGTATCGGACAGGGACCCTACGAGCAGTACTTC
>TRBJ2-7|-|-|TRBV7-9
CASSLAVASYEQYF
TGTGCCAGCAGCTTAGCAGTAGCTTCCTACGAGCAGTACTTC
>TRBJ1-5|-|TRBD1|TRBV5-6
CASSLMTGERGQPQHF
TGTGCCAGCAGCCTAATGACAGGGGAAAGGGGTCAGCCCCAGCATTTT
>TRBJ2-1|-|-|TRBV19
CASSTTRSRVGYNEQFF
TGTGCCAGTAGTACCACTCGATCTCGGGTGGGCTACAATGAGCAGTTCTTC
>TRBJ2-1|-|TRBD1|TRBV25-1
CASSEPTGMDEQFF
TGTGCCAGCAGTGAGCCGACAGGGATGGATGAGCAGTTCTTC
>TRBJ2-5|-|TRBD2|TRBV10-3
CAISGGLALFNFQETQYF
TGTGCCATCAGTGGGGGACTAGCGCTTTTCAATTTTCAAGAGACCCAGTACTTC
>TRBJ2-1|-|-|TRBV11-2
CASSLLTLNEQFF
TGTGCCAGCAGCTTACTGACTTTAAATGAGCAGTTCTTC
>TRBJ1-1|-|-|TRBV7-6
CASSSKGATEAFF
TGTGCCAGCAGCTCCAAAGGGGCCACTGAAGCTTTCTTT
>TRBJ1-1|-|TRBD1|TRBV4-2
CASSTRTGSRAEAFF
TGTGCCAGCAGCACCCGGACAGGGAGCAGGGCTGAAGCTTTCTTT
>TRBJ1-5|-|-|TRBV27
CASSLSRYGDQPQHF
TGTGCCAGCAGTTTATCGCGGTACGGAGATCAGCCCCAGCATTTT
>TRBJ1-1|-|-|TRBV28
CASSSPGAANTEAFF
TGTGCCAGCAGTTCCCCTGGGGCAGCGAACACTGAAGCTTTCTTT
>TRBJ2-6|-|TRBD2|TRBV5-5
CASNFLTSGIISGANVLTF
TGTGCCAGCAACTTCTTGACTAGCGGTATAATCTCTGGGGCCAACGTCCTGACTTTC
>TRBJ2-1|-|TRBD2|TRBV7-6
CASSLRGGGTYNEQFF
TGTGCCAGCAGCTTAAGGGGCGGGGGGACCTACAATGAGCAGTTCTTC
>TRBJ1-4|-|-|TRBV7-9
CASSPPGSGDEKLFF
TGTGCCAGCAGCCCACCCGGGAGCGGGGATGAAAAACTGTTTTTT